The rows below give T cell receptor beta chains drawn from one sample of a study of Tregs in tolerant kidney transplant recipients. Data came from immunoSEQ multiplex PCR; TCRdb stores just in-frame clones and leaves some out. The top ten clones hold around 0.68% of a sample with roughly 250,000 clones, approximately 84% of them seen once. Sequencing used CD4+ T cells from blood. The receptors originated from a human donor in good health. Both conserved end residues are part of each CDR3. The order of the fields is V gene, D gene, clone size, J gene, CDR3 protein. The D gene is left open where the match is weak. Some rows have no size entry. The others give once, few or many, or a class for an expanded clone.

>TRBV27|-|-|TRBJ1-3
CASSPTGLGNTIYF
>TRBV2|-|once|TRBJ2-1
CASSERVGEQFF
>TRBV4-1|TRBD1|-|TRBJ1-5
CASSPGQGVYGGNQPQHF
>TRBV5-6|-|-|TRBJ2-3
CASSLNWGLGTDTQYF
>TRBV30|TRBD1|-|TRBJ1-4
CAWSPWDRVGEKLFF
>TRBV6-1|-|-|TRBJ2-4
CATSDQGLAKNIQYF
>TRBV29-1|-|-|TRBJ2-1
CSAGTRTTYNEQFF
>TRBV5-1|TRBD1|-|TRBJ1-1
CASSSIYRGMNTEAFF
>TRBV30|TRBD2|-|TRBJ2-3
CAWSIAGGLTDTQYF
>TRBV5-1|-|-|TRBJ2-2
CASSLKSSDTGELFF
>TRBV5-1|TRBD1|once|TRBJ1-4
CASSELSSGGEKLFF
>TRBV4-2|-|-|TRBJ2-1
CASSQAGAYNEQFF
>TRBV29-1|TRBD1|-|TRBJ1-2
CSVPDRGVYGYTF
>TRBV6-1|TRBD1|-|TRBJ1-5
CASQGQANQPQHF
>TRBV2|-|-|TRBJ2-7
CASLWTESSYEQYF
>TRBV6-5|TRBD1|-|TRBJ1-6
CASSYSTGASPLHF
>TRBV7-9|-|-|TRBJ2-5
CASNLLGAGETQYF
>TRBV19|TRBD1|-|TRBJ2-7
CASSYGQEPWYEQYF
>TRBV6-5|TRBD2|few|TRBJ2-3
CASSYSGGRAADTQYF
>TRBV14|-|once|TRBJ1-2
CASSPDSFNYGYTF
>TRBV4-1|TRBD2|-|TRBJ2-2
CASSQPSGTNTGELFF
>TRBV6-6|-|-|TRBJ2-7
CASSLEGGEQYF
>TRBV15|TRBD2|-|TRBJ2-3
CATSRGLAYTDTQYF
>TRBV18|-|-|TRBJ1-5
CASSRDSPGSNQPQHF
>TRBV6-5|-|-|TRBJ1-5
CASRSTTVGYQPQHF
>TRBV2|-|-|TRBJ1-1
CASTIMNTEAFF
>TRBV5-4|-|-|TRBJ1-1
CASTPRGGGTEAFF
>TRBV2|TRBD1|-|TRBJ2-5
CASSRDRGEETQYF
>TRBV27|TRBD1|-|TRBJ2-7
CASSQGRTGGREQYF
>TRBV11-1|-|-|TRBJ2-3
CASSAGSAGDTQYF
>TRBV30|-|-|TRBJ2-2
CASSGTSNTGELFF
>TRBV30|TRBD2|-|TRBJ2-1
CAWSGKRGPYNEQFF
>TRBV2|-|-|TRBJ1-4
CASTRDSVGEKLFF
>TRBV21-1|-|-|TRBJ2-4
CASSPRRGKNIQYF
>TRBV2|-|-|TRBJ2-3
CASSEVTASTDTQYF
>TRBV5-1|TRBD2|once|TRBJ2-2
CASSLGLAGGLGELFF
>TRBV5-6|-|-|TRBJ1-5
CASSLMGAVNQPQHF
>TRBV2|TRBD1|-|TRBJ1-2
CASRGLQGNYGYTF
>TRBV2|-|-|TRBJ2-1
CASSESLPESMQFF
>TRBV6-6|TRBD1|-|TRBJ2-7
CASSYSGTGDSYEQYF
>TRBV5-1|TRBD1|-|TRBJ1-4
CASSLGWDRRNEKLFF
>TRBV18|-|-|TRBJ2-3
CASSSPSTDTQYF
>TRBV19|-|few|TRBJ1-1
CASTYPGSGNTEAFF
>TRBV28|-|-|TRBJ2-6
CASSYYAGANVLTF
>TRBV7-8|TRBD2|-|TRBJ2-3
CASILAGVSDTQYF
>TRBV4-1|-|-|TRBJ2-3
CASSQEDLYTQYF
>TRBV27|-|-|TRBJ1-1
CASSLEYLNTEAFF
>TRBV5-4|-|-|TRBJ1-1
CASSSARVNTEAFF
>TRBV4-1|TRBD1|-|TRBJ1-2
CASSQDFGTGLLGYTF
>TRBV2|-|-|TRBJ1-6
CASSSQQGNSPLHF
>TRBV11-1|-|-|TRBJ2-7
CASSRGYEQYF
>TRBV13|-|-|TRBJ1-2
CASSPLQQINYGYTF
>TRBV27|TRBD1|once|TRBJ1-5
CASSLLGTGRGQPQHF